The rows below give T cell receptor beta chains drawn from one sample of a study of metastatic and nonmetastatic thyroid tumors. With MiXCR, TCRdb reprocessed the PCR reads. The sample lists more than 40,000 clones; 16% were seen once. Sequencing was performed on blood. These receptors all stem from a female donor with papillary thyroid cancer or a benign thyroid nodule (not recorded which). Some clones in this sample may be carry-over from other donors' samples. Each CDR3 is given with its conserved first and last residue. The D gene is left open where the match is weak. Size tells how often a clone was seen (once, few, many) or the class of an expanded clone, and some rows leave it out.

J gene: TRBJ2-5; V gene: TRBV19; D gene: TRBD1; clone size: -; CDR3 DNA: TGTGCCAGTAGTCCGGGACAGGGAAAGACCAAGTACTTC; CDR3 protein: CASSPGQGKTKYF
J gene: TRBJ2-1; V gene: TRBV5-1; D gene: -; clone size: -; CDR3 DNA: TGTGCCAGCAGCTTTGCCTTCAATGAGCAGTTCTTC; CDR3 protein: CASSFAFNEQFF
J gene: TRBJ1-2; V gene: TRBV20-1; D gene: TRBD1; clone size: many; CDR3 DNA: TGCAGTGCTCCCAACCCCGGGACAGGTGCCTCGGGGAGGTATGGCTACACCTTC; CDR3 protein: CSAPNPGTGASGRYGYTF
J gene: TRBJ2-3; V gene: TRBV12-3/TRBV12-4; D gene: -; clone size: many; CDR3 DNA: TGTGCCAGCACAATAGGGGGTCCAGATACGCAGTATTTT; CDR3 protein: CASTIGGPDTQYF
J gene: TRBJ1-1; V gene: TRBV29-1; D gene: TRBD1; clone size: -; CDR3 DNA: TGCAGCGTTGTCCCCGGGACAGCGACTGAAGCTTTCTTT; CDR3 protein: CSVVPGTATEAFF
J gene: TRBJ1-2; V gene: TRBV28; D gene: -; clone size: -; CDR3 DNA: TGTGCCAGCAGCTTAGTGGTGAACTATGGCTACACCTTC; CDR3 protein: CASSLVVNYGYTF
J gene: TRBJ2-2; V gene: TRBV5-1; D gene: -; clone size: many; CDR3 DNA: TGCGCCAGCCGACAAGACACCGATTGGGGGGAGCTGTTTTTT; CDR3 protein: CASRQDTDWGELFF
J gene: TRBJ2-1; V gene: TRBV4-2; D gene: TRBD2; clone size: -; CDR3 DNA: TGTGCCAGCAGAGATAGACTAGCGGGAGGATCCGGTGAGCAGTTCTTC; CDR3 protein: CASRDRLAGGSGEQFF
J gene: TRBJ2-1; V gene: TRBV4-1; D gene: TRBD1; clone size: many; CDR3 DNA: TGCGCCAGCAGCCGGACAGGGGAGGTCAATGAGCAGTTCTTC; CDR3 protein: CASSRTGEVNEQFF
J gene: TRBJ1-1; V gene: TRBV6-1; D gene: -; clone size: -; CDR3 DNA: TGTGCCAGCAGTGAAGTAGAAGCTGAAGCTTTCTTT; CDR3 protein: CASSEVEAEAFF
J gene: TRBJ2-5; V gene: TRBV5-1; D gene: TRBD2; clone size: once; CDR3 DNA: TGCGCCAGCAGCTCTGGACTAGCGGGGACCCAAGAGACCCAGTACTTC; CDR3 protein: CASSSGLAGTQETQYF
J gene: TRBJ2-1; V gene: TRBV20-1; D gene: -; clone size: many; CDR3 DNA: TGCAGTGCTAGAGGTGGACACCTCAATGAGCAGTTCTTC; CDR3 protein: CSARGGHLNEQFF
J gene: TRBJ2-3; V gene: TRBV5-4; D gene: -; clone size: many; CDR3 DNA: TGTGCCAGCAGACCCGGCCTAACTAGCACAGATACGCAGTATTTT; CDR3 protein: CASRPGLTSTDTQYF
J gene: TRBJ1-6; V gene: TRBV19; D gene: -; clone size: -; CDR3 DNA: TGTGCCAGTAGGTTAGGGTCTGGCTCACCCCTCAACTTT; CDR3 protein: CASRLGSGSPLNF
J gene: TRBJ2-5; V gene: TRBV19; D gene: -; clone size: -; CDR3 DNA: TGTGCCAGTAGTTCAGGGGAGACCCAGTACTTC; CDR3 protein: CASSSGETQYF
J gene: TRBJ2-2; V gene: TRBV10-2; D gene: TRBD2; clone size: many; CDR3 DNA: TGCGCCAGCAGTGGGCGGGGGAAGACGAACGACGGGGAGCTGTTTTTT; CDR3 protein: CASSGRGKTNDGELFF
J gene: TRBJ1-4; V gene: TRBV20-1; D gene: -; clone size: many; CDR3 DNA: TGCAGTGCTAGAGATGTCCGGGACTCAACTAATGAAAAACTGTTTTTT; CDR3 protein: CSARDVRDSTNEKLFF
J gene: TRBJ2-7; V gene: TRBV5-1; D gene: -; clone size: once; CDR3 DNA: TGCGCCAGCAGCCCGTCGACTAGCTCCTACGAGCAGTACTTC; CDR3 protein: CASSPSTSSYEQYF
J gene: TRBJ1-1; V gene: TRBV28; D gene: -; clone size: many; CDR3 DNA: TGTGCCAGCACCCGGACGGGGAACACTGAAGCTTTCTTT; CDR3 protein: CASTRTGNTEAFF
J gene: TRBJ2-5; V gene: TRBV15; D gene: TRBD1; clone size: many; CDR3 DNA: TGTGCCACCAGCAGGACAGGGCAGTACCAAGAGACCCAGTACTTC; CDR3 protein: CATSRTGQYQETQYF
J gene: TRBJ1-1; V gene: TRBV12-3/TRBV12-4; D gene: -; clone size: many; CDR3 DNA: TGTGCCAGCAGTTTTGTTGGGGGGTCGGACACTGAAGCTTTCTTT; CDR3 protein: CASSFVGGSDTEAFF
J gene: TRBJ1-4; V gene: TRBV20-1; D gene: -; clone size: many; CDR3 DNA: TGCAGTTGTACTGGAGAGAATGAAAAACTGTTTTTT; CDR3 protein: CSCTGENEKLFF
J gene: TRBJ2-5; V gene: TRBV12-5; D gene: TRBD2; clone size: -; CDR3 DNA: TGTGCTAGTGGGGACCATAGCGGGACGGGGACCCAGTACTTC; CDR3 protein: CASGDHSGTGTQYF
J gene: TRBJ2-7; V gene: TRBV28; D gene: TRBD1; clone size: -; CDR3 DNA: TGTGCCAGCAGTCCAAAAATACAGGGGGAAGAGCAGTACTTC; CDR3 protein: CASSPKIQGEEQYF
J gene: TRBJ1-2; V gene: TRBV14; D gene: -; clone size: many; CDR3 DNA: TGTGCCAGCAGCCAAGATAGCCAGCCTTATGGCTACACCTTC; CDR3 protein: CASSQDSQPYGYTF
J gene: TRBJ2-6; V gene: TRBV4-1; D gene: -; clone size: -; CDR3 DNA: TGCGCCAGCAGTCATCCCGTTTCTGGGGCCAACGTCTTTACTTTC; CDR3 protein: CASSHPVSGANVFTF
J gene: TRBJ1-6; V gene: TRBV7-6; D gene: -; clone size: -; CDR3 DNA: TGTGCCAGCAGCTTAGCAGGGGGAAATTCACCCCTCCACTTT; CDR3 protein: CASSLAGGNSPLHF
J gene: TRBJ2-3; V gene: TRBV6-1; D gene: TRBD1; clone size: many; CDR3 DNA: TGTGCCAGCAGTGAACAGGGGACAGGGACAGATACGCAGTATTTT; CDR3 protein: CASSEQGTGTDTQYF
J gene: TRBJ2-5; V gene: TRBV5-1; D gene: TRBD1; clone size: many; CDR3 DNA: TGCGCCAGCAGCTTGGCGGACAGGGAGGAGACCCAGTACTTC; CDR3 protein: CASSLADREETQYF
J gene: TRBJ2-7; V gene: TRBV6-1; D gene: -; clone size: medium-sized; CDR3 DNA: TGTGCCAGCAGTAAACTCTACGAGCAGTACTTC; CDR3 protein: CASSKLYEQYF
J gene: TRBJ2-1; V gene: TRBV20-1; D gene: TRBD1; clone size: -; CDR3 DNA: TGCAGTGCTAGAGACCCGACAGGGTACAATGAGCAGTTCTTC; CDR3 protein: CSARDPTGYNEQFF
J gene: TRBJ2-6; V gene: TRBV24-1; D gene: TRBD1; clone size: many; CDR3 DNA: TGTGCCACCAGTGATCCCAGGGGGCTAGGGGCCAACGTCCTGACTTTC; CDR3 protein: CATSDPRGLGANVLTF
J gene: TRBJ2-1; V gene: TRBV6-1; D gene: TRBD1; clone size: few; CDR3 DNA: TGTGCCAGCAGCCGACCGGGACAGCACAATGAGCAGTTCTTC; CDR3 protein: CASSRPGQHNEQFF
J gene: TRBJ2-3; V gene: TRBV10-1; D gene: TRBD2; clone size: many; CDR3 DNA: TGCGCCAGCAGTCCGACCTTAGCGGGAGGGGATACGCAGTATTTT; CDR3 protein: CASSPTLAGGDTQYF
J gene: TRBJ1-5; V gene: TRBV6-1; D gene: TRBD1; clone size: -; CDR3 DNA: TGTGCCAGCACTGGGGGACAGGGGATTGGTCAGCCCCAGCATTTT; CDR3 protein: CASTGGQGIGQPQHF
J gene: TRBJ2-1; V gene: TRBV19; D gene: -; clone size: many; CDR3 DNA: TGTGCCAGTAGGGTCGACAGGTGGACCTACAATGAGCAGTTCTTC; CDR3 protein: CASRVDRWTYNEQFF
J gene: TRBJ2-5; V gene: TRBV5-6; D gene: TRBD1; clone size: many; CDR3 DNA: TGTGCCAGCAGCTTGGGCGGGACAGGGGGCTGGGAGACCCAGTACTTC; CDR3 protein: CASSLGGTGGWETQYF
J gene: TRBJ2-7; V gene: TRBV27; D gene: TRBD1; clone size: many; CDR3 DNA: TGTGCCAGCAGTCGCCGACAGGGGATCCACGAGCAGTACTTC; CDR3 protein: CASSRRQGIHEQYF
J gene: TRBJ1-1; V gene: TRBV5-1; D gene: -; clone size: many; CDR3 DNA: TGCGCCAGCAGCTGGGGGGGAGACACTGAAGCTTTCTTT; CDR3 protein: CASSWGGDTEAFF
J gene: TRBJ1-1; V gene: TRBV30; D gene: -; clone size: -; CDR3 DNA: TGTGCCTGGACGTCCGGAGGGGCCTCTGAAGCTTTCTTT; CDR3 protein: CAWTSGGASEAFF
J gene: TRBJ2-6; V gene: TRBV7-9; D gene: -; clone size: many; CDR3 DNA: TGTGCCAGCAGCTTGATGGGCTCTGGGGCCAACGTCCTGACTTTC; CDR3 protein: CASSLMGSGANVLTF
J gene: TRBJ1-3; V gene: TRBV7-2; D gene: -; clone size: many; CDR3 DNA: TGTGCCAGCAGCCCCGGGACGGGCGGAAACACCATATATTTT; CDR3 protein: CASSPGTGGNTIYF
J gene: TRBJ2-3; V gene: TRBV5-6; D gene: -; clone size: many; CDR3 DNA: TGTGCCAGCAGCCCCGGAACAGATACGCAGTATTTT; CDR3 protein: CASSPGTDTQYF
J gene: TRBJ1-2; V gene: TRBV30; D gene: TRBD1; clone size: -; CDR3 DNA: TGTGCCGCCACGGGACAGGCAACTCTTGGCTACACCTTC; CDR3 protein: CAATGQATLGYTF
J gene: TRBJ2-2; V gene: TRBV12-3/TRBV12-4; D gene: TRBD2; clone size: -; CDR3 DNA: TGTGCCAGCAGGGACATACTAGCGGGAGGCCCGAACACCGGGGAGCTGTTTTTT; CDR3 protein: CASRDILAGGPNTGELFF
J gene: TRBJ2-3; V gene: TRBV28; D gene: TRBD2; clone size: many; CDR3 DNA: TGTGCCAGCAGTTTCGGACTAGCGTGGCCAGATACGCAGTATTTT; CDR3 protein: CASSFGLAWPDTQYF
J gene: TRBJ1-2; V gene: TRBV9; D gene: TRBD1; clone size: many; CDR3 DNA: TGTGCCAGCAGCGTAGCCGGGACAGGGGTCCCTTACACCTTC; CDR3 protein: CASSVAGTGVPYTF
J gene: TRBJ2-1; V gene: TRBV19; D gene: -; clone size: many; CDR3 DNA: TGTGCCAGTAGTCTTACAACCCTGAGGAATGAGCAGTTCTTC; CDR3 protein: CASSLTTLRNEQFF
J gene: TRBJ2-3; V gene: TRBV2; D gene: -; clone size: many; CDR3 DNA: TGTGCCAGCGGCTCCAGCGGGACAGATACGCAGTATTTT; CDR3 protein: CASGSSGTDTQYF
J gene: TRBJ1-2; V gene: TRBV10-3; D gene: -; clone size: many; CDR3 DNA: TGTGCCATCAGTGGTCAGGACAGCTCTAACTATGGCTACACCTTC; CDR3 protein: CAISGQDSSNYGYTF
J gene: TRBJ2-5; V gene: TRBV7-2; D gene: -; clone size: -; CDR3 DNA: TGTGCCAGCAGCTTAGCTATACTTGGGACCCAGTACTTC; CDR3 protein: CASSLAILGTQYF
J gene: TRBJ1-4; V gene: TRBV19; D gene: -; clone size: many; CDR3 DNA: TGTGCCAGTTGGGACGGACGAAGGAAACTGTTTTTT; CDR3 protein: CASWDGRRKLFF
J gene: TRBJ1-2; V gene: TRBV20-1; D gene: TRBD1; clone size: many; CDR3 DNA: TGCAGTGCTAGAGAGTCCGGGACAGGGGATTTCTATGGCTACACCTTC; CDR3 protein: CSARESGTGDFYGYTF
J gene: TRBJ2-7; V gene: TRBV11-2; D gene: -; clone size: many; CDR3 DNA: TGTGCCAGCAGCTCTAGGGGACTGGCCACCTACGAGCAGTACTTC; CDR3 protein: CASSSRGLATYEQYF
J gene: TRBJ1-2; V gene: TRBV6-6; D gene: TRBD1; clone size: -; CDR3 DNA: TGTGCCAGCAGTTACTCTTTGGGACAGCCTTATGGCTACACCTTC; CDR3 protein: CASSYSLGQPYGYTF